The rows below give T cell receptor beta chains drawn from one sample of a study of blood T cell repertoires in COVID-19. This table comes from immunoSEQ multiplex PCR, and its TCRdb copy is limited to in-frame clones, with some not included. Seen here are roughly 51,000 clones, approximately 86% observed once, and the top ten hold less than 3%. The sample was peripheral blood. The receptor set was obtained from a woman aged 80 or over with acute or convalescent COVID-19. The conserved cysteine and the conserved F or W are not part of the CDR3 here. The order of the fields is D gene, V gene, J gene, CDR3 protein. The D gene is left open where the match is weak.

d_call: TRBD1; v_call: TRBV7-6; j_call: TRBJ2-3; cdr3_aa: ASSYRGSSTDTQY
d_call: TRBD1; v_call: TRBV30; j_call: TRBJ2-7; cdr3_aa: AWSGSRQGPYEQY
d_call: .; v_call: TRBV14; j_call: TRBJ1-2; cdr3_aa: ASSQDRVGVGYT
d_call: .; v_call: TRBV6-6; j_call: TRBJ2-1; cdr3_aa: ASSYGQGSNEQF
d_call: .; v_call: TRBV6-1; j_call: TRBJ1-3; cdr3_aa: ASREPPRGGGNTIY
d_call: .; v_call: TRBV5-1; j_call: TRBJ2-2; cdr3_aa: ASSLFSGRTNTGELF
d_call: TRBD1; v_call: TRBV3-1/TRBV3-2; j_call: TRBJ2-5; cdr3_aa: ASSQDPGGRETQY
d_call: .; v_call: TRBV6-5; j_call: TRBJ2-5; cdr3_aa: ASFPGNLFGTQY
d_call: .; v_call: TRBV11-3; j_call: TRBJ2-7; cdr3_aa: ASSTGYEQY
d_call: .; v_call: TRBV4-1; j_call: TRBJ1-4; cdr3_aa: ASSPGADSRGEKLF
d_call: .; v_call: TRBV30; j_call: TRBJ1-3; cdr3_aa: AWRRYGNTIY
d_call: .; v_call: TRBV5-4; j_call: TRBJ1-2; cdr3_aa: ASSGGGQRYGYT